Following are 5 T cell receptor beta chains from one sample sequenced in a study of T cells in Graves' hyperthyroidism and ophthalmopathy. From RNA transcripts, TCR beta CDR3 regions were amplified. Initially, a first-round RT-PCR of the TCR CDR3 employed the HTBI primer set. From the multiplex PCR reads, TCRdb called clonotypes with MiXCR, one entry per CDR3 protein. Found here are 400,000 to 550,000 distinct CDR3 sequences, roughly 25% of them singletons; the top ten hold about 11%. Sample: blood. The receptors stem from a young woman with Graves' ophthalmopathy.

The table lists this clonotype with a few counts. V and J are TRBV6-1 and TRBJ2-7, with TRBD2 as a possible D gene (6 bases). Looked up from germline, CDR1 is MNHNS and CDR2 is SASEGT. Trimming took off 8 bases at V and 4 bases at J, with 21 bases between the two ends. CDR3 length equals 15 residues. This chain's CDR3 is CASGPPGLLTYEQYF. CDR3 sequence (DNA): TGTGCCAGCGGACCTCCGGGACTTCTTACATACGAGCAGTACTTC.

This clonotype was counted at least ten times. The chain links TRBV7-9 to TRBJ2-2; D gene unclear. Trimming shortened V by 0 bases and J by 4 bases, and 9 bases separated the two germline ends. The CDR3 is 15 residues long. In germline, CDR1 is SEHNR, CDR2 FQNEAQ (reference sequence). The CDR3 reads CASSLAFGFTGELFF. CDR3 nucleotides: TGTGCCAGCAGCTTAGCGTTTGGGTTCACCGGGGAGCTGTTTTTT. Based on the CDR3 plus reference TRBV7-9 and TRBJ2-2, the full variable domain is DTGVSQNPRHKITKRGQNVTFRCDPISEHNRLYWYRQTLGQGPEFLTYFQNEAQLEKSRLLSDRFSAERPKGSFSTLEIQRTEQGDSAMYLCASSLAFGFTGELFFGEGSRLTVL.

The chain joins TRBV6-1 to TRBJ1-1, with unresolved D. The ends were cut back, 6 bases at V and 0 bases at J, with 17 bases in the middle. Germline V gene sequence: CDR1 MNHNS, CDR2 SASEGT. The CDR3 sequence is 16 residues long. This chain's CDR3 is CASRPQRETMNTEAFF. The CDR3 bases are TGTGCCAGCAGACCGCAGCGTGAGACGATGAACACTGAAGCTTTCTTT.

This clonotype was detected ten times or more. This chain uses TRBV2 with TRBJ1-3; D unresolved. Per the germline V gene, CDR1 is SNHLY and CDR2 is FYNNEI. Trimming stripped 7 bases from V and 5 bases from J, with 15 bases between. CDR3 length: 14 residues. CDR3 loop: CASNPGHTRNTIYF. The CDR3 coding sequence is TGTGCCAGCAACCCTGGGCACACCAGAAACACCATATATTTT.

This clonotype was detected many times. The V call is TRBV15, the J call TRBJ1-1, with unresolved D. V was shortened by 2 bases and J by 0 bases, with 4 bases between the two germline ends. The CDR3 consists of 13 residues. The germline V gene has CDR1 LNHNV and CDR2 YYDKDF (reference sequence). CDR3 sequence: CATSRRLNTEAFF. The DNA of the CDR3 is TGTGCCACCAGCAGACGACTGAACACTGAAGCTTTCTTT.